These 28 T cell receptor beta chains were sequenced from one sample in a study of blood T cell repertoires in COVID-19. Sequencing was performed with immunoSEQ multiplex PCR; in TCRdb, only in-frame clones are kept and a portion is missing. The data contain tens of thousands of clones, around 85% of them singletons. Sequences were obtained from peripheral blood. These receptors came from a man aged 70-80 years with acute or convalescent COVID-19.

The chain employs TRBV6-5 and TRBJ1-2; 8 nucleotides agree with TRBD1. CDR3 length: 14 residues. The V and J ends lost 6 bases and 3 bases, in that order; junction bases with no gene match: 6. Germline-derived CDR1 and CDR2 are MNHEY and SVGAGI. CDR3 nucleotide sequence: TGTGCCAGCAGACGAACAGGGGGAGACTATGGCTACACCTTC. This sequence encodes CASRRTGGDYGYTF.

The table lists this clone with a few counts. CDR3 nucleotides: TGTGCCAGCAGCTTAGGTCCGTACAATGAGCAGTTCTTC. It codes for CASSLGPYNEQFF. The chain employs TRBV11-3 and TRBJ2-1; D is ambiguous. The V end was cut by 1 base, the J end by 4 bases, with 5 bases between. CDR1 and CDR2 from the germline V gene are SGHNT and YENEEA. This CDR3 has 13 residues.

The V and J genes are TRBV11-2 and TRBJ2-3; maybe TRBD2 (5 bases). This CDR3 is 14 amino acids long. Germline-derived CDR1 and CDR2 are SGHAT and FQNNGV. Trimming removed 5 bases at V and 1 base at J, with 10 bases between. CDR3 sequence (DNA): TGTGCCAGCAGCCCGGGGTATGGCACAGATACGCAGTATTTT. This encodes CASSPGYGTDTQYF.

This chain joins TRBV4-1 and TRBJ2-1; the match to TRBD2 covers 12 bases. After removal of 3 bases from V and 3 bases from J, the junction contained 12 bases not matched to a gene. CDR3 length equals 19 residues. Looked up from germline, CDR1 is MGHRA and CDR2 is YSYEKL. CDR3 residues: CASSQIPPSGGGNYNEQFF. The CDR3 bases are TGCGCCAGCAGCCAGATCCCACCTAGCGGGGGGGGAAACTACAATGAGCAGTTCTTC.

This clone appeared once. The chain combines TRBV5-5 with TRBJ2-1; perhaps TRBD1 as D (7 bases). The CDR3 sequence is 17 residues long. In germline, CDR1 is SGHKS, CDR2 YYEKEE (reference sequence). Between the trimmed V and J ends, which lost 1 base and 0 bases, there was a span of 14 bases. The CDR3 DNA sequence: TGTGCCAGCAGCTTGTCCCCAGGGGGGAGCTCCTACAATGAGCAGTTCTTC. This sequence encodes CASSLSPGGSSYNEQFF.

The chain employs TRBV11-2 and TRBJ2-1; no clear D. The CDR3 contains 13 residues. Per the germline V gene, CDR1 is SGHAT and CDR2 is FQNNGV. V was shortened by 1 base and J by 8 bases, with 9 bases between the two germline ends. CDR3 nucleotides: TGTGCCAGCAGCTTAGTTGCCAGCGATGAGCAGTTCTTC. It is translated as CASSLVASDEQFF.

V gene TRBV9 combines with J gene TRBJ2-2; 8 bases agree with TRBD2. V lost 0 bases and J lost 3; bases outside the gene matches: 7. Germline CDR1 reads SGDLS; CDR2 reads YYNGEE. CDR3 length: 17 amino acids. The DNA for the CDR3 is TGTGCCAGCAGCGTAGAGACAGCGGGGGCTTACACCGGGGAGCTGTTTTTT. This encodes CASSVETAGAYTGELFF.

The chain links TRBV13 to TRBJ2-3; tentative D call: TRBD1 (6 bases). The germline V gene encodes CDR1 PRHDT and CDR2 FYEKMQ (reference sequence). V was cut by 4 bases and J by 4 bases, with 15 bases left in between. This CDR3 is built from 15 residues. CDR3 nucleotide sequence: TGTGCCAGCAGCTCCCAACAGGGCGTTTCAGATACGCAGTATTTT. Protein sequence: CASSSQQGVSDTQYF.

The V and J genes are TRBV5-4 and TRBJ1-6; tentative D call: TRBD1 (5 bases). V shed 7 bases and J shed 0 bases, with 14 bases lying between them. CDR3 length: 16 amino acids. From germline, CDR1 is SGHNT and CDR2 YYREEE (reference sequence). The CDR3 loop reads CASHRGGSSYNSPLHF. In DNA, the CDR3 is TGTGCCAGCCATCGGGGGGGAAGCTCCTATAATTCACCCCTCCACTTT.

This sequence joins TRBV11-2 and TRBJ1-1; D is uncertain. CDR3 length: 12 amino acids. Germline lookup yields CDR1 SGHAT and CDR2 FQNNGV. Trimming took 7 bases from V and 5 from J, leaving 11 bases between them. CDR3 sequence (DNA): TGTGCCAGCACCAACACGGGTACTGAAGCTTTCTTT. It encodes CASTNTGTEAFF.

The DNA of the CDR3 is TGTGCCAGCAGTGATCCCCGAGGTTGGAATGAAAAACTGTTTTTT. Translating gives CASSDPRGWNEKLFF. The V and J genes are TRBV25-1 and TRBJ1-4, with no clear D. The CDR3 covers 15 residues. Between the trimmed V and J ends, which lost 3 bases and 5 bases, there was a span of 13 bases. Germline values: CDR1 MGHDK, CDR2 SYGVNS.

For the CDR3, the DNA is TGTGCCAGCAGGACTAGCGGGGGGGAAATAACAGATACGCAGTATTTT. Translated, it gives CASRTSGGEITDTQYF. The V and J genes are TRBV7-9 and TRBJ2-3; 14 bases match TRBD2. The CDR3 has 16 amino acids. CDR1 and CDR2 from the germline V gene are SEHNR and FQNEAQ (reference sequence). V was pared by 6 bases and J by 3 bases, with 5 bases of the junction left unmatched.

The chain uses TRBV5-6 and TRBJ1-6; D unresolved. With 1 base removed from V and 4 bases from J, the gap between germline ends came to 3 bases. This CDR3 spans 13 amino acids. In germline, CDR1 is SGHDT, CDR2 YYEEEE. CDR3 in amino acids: CASSLPYNSPLHF. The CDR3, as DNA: TGTGCCAGCAGCTTGCCGTATAATTCACCCCTCCACTTT.

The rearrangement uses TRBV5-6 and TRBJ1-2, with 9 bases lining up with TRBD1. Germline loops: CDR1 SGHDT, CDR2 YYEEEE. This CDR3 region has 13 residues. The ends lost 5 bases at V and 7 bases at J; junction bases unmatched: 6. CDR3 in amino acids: CASRGDRELGYTF. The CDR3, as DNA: TGTGCCAGCAGGGGGGACAGGGAGCTTGGCTACACCTTC.

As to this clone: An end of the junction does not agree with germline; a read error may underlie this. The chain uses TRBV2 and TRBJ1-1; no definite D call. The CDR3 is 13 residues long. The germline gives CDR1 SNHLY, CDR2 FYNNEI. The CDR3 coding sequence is TGTGCCAGCCTTCTGGAGGTTAGCACTAAAGCTTTCTTT. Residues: CASLLEVSTKAFF.

The CDR3 is CASSFGQLMNTEAFF. Written as DNA, the CDR3 is TGTGCCAGCAGCTTTGGACAGCTCATGAACACTGAAGCTTTCTTT. The rearrangement links TRBV5-5 to TRBJ1-1; TRBD1 is a possible D gene (6 bases). This CDR3 is 15 amino acids long. V was shortened by 2 bases and J by 0 bases, with 11 bases between the two germline ends. CDR1 is SGHKS, CDR2 YYEKEE, per germline (reference sequence).

CDR3 bases: TGCGCCAGCAGCCAATCTTTAGGTGCGGGATATGGCTACACCTTC. This sequence encodes CASSQSLGAGYGYTF. This sequence joins TRBV4-1 and TRBJ1-2, with no clear D. The germline V and J ends were trimmed by 2 bases and 5 bases, with 15 bases remaining between them. Germline CDR1 and CDR2: MGHRA and YSYEKL. There are 15 residues in the CDR3.

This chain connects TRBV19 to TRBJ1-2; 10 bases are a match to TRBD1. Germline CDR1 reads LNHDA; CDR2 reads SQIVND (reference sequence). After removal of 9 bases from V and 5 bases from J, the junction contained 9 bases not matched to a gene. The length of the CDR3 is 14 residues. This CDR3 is CASRRDRGPYGYTF. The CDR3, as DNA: TGTGCCAGCCGGAGGGACAGGGGACCTTATGGCTACACCTTC.

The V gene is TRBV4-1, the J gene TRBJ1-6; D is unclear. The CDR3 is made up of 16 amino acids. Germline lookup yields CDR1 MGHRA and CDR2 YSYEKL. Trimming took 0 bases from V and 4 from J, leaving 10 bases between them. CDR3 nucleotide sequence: TGCGCCAGCAGCCAAGATTTGGAACAGTATAATTCACCCCTCCACTTT. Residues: CASSQDLEQYNSPLHF.

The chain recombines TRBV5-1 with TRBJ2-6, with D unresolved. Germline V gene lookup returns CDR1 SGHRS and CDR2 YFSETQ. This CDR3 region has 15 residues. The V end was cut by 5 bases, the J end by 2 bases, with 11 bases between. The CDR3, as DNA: TGCGCCAGCAGGCCCGACTTGGCTGGGGCCAACGTCCTGACTTTC. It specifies CASRPDLAGANVLTF.

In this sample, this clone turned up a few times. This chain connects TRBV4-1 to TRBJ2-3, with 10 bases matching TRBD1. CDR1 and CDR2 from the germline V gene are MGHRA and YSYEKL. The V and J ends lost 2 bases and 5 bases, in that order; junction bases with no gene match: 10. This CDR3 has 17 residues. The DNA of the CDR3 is TGCGCCAGCAGCCAACCCGACAGGGGGCGAGGAAGAGATACGCAGTATTTT. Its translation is CASSQPDRGRGRDTQYF.

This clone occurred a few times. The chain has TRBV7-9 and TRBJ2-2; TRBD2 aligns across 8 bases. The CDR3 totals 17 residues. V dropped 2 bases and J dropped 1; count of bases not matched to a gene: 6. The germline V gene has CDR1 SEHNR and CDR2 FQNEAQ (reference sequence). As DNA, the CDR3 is TGTGCCAGCAGCTTACCGCGGGGGGCGGGGAACACCGGGGAGCTGTTTTTT. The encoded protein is CASSLPRGAGNTGELFF.

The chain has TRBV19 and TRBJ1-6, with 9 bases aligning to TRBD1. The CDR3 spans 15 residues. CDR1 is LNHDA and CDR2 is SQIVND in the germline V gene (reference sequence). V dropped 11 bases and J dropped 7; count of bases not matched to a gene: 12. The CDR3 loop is CASHPAGQGNSPLHF. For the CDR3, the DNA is TGTGCCTCTCACCCCGCCGGACAGGGGAATTCACCCCTCCACTTT.

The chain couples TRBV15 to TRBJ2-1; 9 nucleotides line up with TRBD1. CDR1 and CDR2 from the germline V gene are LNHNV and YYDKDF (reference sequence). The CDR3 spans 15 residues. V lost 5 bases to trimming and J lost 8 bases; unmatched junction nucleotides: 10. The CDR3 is CATSGPGQGGDEQFF. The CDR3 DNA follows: TGTGCCACCAGCGGACCGGGACAGGGAGGGGATGAGCAGTTCTTC.

The CDR3 spells CASSVGQGVYYGYTF. The CDR3 coding sequence is TGTGCCAGCAGCGTGGGACAGGGGGTTTACTATGGCTACACCTTC. The V gene is TRBV9, the J gene TRBJ1-2; TRBD1 aligns across 11 bases. Per germline, CDR1 SGDLS and CDR2 YYNGEE. The CDR3 is 15 residues long. Trimming cost V 2 bases and J 3 bases; bases outside gene matches: 3.

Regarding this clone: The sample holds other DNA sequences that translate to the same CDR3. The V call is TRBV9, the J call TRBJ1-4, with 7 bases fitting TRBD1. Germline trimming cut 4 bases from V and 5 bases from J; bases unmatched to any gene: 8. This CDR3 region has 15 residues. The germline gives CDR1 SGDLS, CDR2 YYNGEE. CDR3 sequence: CASSPRQGLNEKLFF. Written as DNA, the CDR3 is TGTGCCAGCAGCCCTCGACAGGGTCTGAATGAAAAACTGTTTTTT.

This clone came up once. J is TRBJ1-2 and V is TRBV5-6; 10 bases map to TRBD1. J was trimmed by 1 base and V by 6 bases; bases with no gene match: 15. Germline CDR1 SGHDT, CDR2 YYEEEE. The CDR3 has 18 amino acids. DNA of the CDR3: TGTGCCAGCACCGATCCCGGACAGGGGGAGACCTTTAACTATGGCTACACCTTC. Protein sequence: CASTDPGQGETFNYGYTF.

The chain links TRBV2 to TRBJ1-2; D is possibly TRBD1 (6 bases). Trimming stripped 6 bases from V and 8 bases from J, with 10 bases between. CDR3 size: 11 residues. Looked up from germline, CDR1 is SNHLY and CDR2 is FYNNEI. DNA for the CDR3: TGTGCCAGCAGCCAGGGGAGAGGCTACACCTTC. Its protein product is CASSQGRGYTF.